This note documents a single T cell receptor (beta chain) sequence. The antigen is not known. Clones were sequenced by immunoSEQ multiplex PCR, and TCRdb holds only the in-frame ones, with some missing. Found here are 410,000 or so clones, about nine tenths of them singletons; the top ten hold 12%. These data belong to a study of Ad26.COV2.S vaccination and SARS-CoV-2 variants. Overall study: Recipients of Ad26.COV2.S got it intramuscularly, once or twice 56 days apart.

General study points: It was vaccine recipients, not placebo recipients, who had the higher spike-specific TCR breadth. Total T cell responses were possibly underestimated by TCR breadth and depth analyses.

Noted treatment: roughly 18 received Ad26.COV2.S at low or high dose, single or two shots; about 5 received placebo; per-sample allocation not given. Vaccine and placebo recipients were sampled on day 63 after the first injection. This person who donated was an adult of 18-55 years in Boston. This sequence originates from a person aged 18-60 years who received the Ad26.COV2.S COVID-19 vaccine or a placebo. This specimen consisted of peripheral blood, obtained in a trial of Ad26.COV2.S vaccine versus placebo.

The CDR3 loop reads CASRRDNRDYNEQFF. The CDR3 region has the DNA TGTGCCAGCAGACGGGATAACCGGGACTACAATGAGCAGTTCTTC. The gene calls are TRBV7-9 and TRBJ2-1; D is perhaps TRBD2 (5 bases). CDR1 is SEHNR, CDR2 FQNEAQ, per germline (reference sequence). The CDR3 has 15 amino acids. The ends were cut back, 6 bases at V and 3 bases at J, with 15 bases in the middle.